A selection of T cell receptor beta chains follows, all from one sample in a study of blood T cell repertoires in COVID-19. The repertoire was sequenced with immunoSEQ multiplex PCR; TCRdb's copy has only in-frame clones and lacks some. This sample has under 200,000 clones, with 85% to 95% found just once. Sequenced input: peripheral blood. These receptors all come from a man aged 50-60 years with acute or convalescent COVID-19. Both conserved end residues are part of each CDR3. A D gene is named only where the DNA matches it firmly.

CDR3,DNA,V,D,J
CASSQVGQALEQFF,TGTGCCAGCAGCCAAGTTGGACAAGCTCTCGAGCAGTTCTTC,TRBV3-1/TRBV3-2,NA,TRBJ2-1
CASSPMGLGQKNTEAFF,TGTGCCAGCTCACCAATGGGGTTGGGACAGAAGAACACTGAAGCTTTCTTT,TRBV18,TRBD1,TRBJ1-1
CAWSPAYGEKLFF,TGTGCCTGGAGTCCCGCCTACGGGGAAAAACTGTTTTTT,TRBV30,NA,TRBJ1-4
CASSKQGKGLASEQFF,TGTGCCAGCAGTAAACAGGGGAAGGGACTAGCTAGTGAGCAGTTCTTC,TRBV2,TRBD2,TRBJ2-1
CASSLALNGGELFF,TGTGCCAGCAGCTTAGCGTTAAACGGCGGGGAGCTGTTTTTT,TRBV7-8,NA,TRBJ2-2
CASRTGILNTEAFF,TGTGCCAGCAGAACAGGGATTTTGAACACTGAAGCTTTCTTT,TRBV6-6,NA,TRBJ1-1
CASSSGGIGYNEQFF,TGTGCCAGCAGCTCCGGAGGAATAGGGTACAATGAGCAGTTCTTC,TRBV9,NA,TRBJ2-1
CAWSVLPLGSPLHF,TGTGCCTGGAGTGTACTGCCGCTAGGTTCACCCCTCCACTTT,TRBV30,NA,TRBJ1-6
CASSPIYGGGPFHEQYF,TGTGCCAGCAGCCCGATTTATGGGGGAGGGCCTTTCCACGAGCAGTACTTC,TRBV3-1/TRBV3-2,TRBD2,TRBJ2-7
CASSSGVPITDTQYF,TGTGCCAGCAGTTCAGGGGTCCCTATCACAGATACGCAGTATTTT,TRBV27,NA,TRBJ2-3
CASSQVGVAGGYTF,TGTGCCAGCAGCCAAGTTGGTGTAGCTGGTGGCTACACCTTC,TRBV14,NA,TRBJ1-2
CASSYRPGGETQYF,TGTGCCAGCAGTTACAGGCCGGGAGGCGAGACCCAGTACTTC,TRBV6-2/TRBV6-3,TRBD2,TRBJ2-5